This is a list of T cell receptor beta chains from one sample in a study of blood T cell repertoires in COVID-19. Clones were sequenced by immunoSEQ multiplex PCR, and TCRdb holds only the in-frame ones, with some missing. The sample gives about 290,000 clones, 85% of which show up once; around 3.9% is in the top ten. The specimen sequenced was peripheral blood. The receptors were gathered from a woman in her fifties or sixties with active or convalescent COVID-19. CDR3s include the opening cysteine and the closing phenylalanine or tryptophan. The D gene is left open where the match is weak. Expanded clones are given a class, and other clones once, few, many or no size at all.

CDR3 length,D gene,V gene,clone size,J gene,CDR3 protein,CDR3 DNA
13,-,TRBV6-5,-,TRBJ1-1,CASSYNRVSEAFF,TGTGCCAGCAGTTATAACAGGGTCTCTGAAGCTTTCTTT
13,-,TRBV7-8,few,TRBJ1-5,CASGDTPDQPQHF,TGTGCCAGCGGCGACACCCCAGACCAGCCCCAGCATTTT
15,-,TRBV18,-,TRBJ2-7,CASSSEDSPSYEQYF,TGTGCCAGCTCATCTGAGGACAGCCCCTCCTACGAGCAGTACTTC
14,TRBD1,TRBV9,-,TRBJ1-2,CASSGLGQGNGYTF,TGTGCCAGCAGCGGGCTGGGACAGGGAAATGGCTACACCTTC
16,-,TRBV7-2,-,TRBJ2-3,CASSLGGWASTDTQYF,TGTGCCAGCAGCTTAGGTGGTTGGGCTAGCACAGATACGCAGTATTTT
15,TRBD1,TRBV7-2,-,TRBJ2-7,CASSLAGTGGYEQYF,TGTGCCAGCAGCTTAGCCGGGACAGGGGGTTACGAGCAGTACTTC
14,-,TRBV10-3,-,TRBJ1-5,CAIGGGYSNQPQHF,TGTGCCATCGGAGGCGGATATAGCAATCAGCCCCAGCATTTT
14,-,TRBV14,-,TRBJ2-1,CASSQVKLYNEQFF,TGTGCCAGCAGCCAAGTCAAGCTTTACAATGAGCAGTTCTTC
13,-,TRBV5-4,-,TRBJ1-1,CASSPTENTEAFF,TGTGCCAGCAGTCCAACAGAGAACACTGAAGCTTTCTTT
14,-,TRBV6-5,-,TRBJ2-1,CASDGGNRGFEQFF,TGTGCCAGCGATGGCGGGAACAGGGGCTTTGAGCAGTTCTTC
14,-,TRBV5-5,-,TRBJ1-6,CASSWGGENSPLHF,TGTGCCAGCAGCTGGGGGGGCGAAAATTCACCCCTCCACTTT
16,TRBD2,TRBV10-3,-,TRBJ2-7,CAISEYASGSYGEQYF,TGTGCCATCAGCGAGTATGCTAGCGGGAGTTATGGCGAGCAGTACTTC
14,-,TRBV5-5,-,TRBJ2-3,CASTYERSTDTQYF,TGTGCCAGCACCTATGAGCGGAGCACAGATACGCAGTATTTT
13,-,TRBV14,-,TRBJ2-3,CASSQVFPSTQYF,TGTGCCAGCAGCCAAGTATTTCCTAGCACGCAGTATTTT
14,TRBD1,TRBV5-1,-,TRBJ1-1,CASSTRGDGTEAFF,TGCGCCAGCAGCACCAGGGGGGATGGCACTGAAGCTTTCTTT
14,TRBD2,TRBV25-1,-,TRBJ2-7,CASSAGGGHYEQYF,TGTGCCAGCAGTGCCGGCGGGGGGCACTACGAGCAGTACTTC
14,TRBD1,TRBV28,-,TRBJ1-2,CASRSGQGDYGYTF,TGTGCCAGCAGATCGGGACAGGGAGACTATGGCTACACCTTC
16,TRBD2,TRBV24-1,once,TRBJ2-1,CATSDPGTSGNDEQFF,TGTGCCACCAGTGACCCCGGGACTAGCGGGAACGATGAGCAGTTCTTC
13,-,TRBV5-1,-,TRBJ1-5,CASSLRGNQPQHF,TGCGCCAGCAGCTTGAGGGGGAATCAGCCCCAGCATTTT
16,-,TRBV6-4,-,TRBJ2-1,CASSDYFGGKPNEQFF,TGTGCCAGCAGTGACTATTTTGGCGGGAAGCCCAATGAGCAGTTCTTC
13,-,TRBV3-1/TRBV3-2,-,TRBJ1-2,CASSHGGAYGYTF,TGTGCCAGCAGCCATGGAGGTGCCTATGGCTACACCTTC
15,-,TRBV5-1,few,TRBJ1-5,CASSLAGLENQPQHF,TGCGCCAGCAGCTTGGCTGGCCTGGAGAATCAGCCCCAGCATTTT
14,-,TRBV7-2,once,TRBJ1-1,CASSLGGQNTEAFF,TGTGCCAGCAGCTTAGGGGGGCAGAACACTGAAGCTTTCTTT
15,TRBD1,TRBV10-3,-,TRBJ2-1,CAINRGTSSYNEQFF,TGTGCCATCAACAGGGGGACGAGCTCCTACAATGAGCAGTTCTTC
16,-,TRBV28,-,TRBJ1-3,CASSFGASSSGNTIYF,TGTGCCAGCAGTTTCGGAGCTTCTAGCTCTGGAAACACCATATATTTT
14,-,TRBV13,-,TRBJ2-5,CASSPTLAGETQYF,TGTGCCAGCAGCCCCACCCTCGCCGGGGAGACCCAGTACTTC
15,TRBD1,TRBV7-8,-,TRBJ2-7,CASSLREQGPYEQYF,TGTGCCAGCAGCTTAAGGGAACAGGGGCCCTACGAGCAGTACTTC
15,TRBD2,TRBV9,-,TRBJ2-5,CASSVVGLAGETQYF,TGTGCCAGCAGCGTAGTAGGACTAGCGGGAGAGACCCAGTACTTC
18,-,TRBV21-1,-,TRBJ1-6,CASCNGVGQPSYNSPLHF,TGTGCCAGCTGCAATGGGGTCGGACAACCCTCCTATAATTCACCCCTCCACTTT
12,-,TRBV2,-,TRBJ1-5,CASSARWQPQHF,TGTGCCAGCAGCGCCCGGTGGCAGCCCCAGCATTTT
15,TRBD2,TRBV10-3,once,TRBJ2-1,CAISEPSGAYNEQFF,TGTGCCATCAGCGAACCTAGCGGGGCCTACAATGAGCAGTTCTTC
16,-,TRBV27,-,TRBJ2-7,CASSSRTASPTYEQYF,TGTGCCAGCAGTTCCCGGACAGCCTCCCCTACCTACGAGCAGTACTTC
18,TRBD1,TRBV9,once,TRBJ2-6,CASSVMGQGGPGANVLTF,TGTGCCAGCAGCGTAATGGGACAGGGGGGACCTGGGGCCAACGTCCTGACTTTC
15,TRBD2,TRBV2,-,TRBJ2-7,CASSDVAGGEYEQYF,TGTGCCAGCAGTGATGTAGCGGGAGGAGAGTACGAGCAGTACTTC
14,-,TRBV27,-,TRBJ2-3,CASRLFHGGDTQYF,TGTGCCAGCAGACTCTTCCACGGCGGGGATACGCAGTATTTT
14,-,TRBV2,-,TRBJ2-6,CASSDRSGANVLTF,TGTGCCAGCAGTGACAGATCTGGGGCCAACGTCCTGACTTTC
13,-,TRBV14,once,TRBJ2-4,CASSQADWGIQYF,TGTGCCAGCAGCCAAGCGGACTGGGGCATTCAGTACTTC
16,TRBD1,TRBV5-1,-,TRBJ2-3,CASSPQVGTGGDTQYF,TGCGCCAGCAGCCCCCAAGTGGGGACAGGGGGAGATACGCAGTATTTT
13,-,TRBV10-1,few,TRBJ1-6,CASSESPDSPLHF,TGCGCCAGCAGTGAGTCTCCCGATTCACCCCTCCACTTT
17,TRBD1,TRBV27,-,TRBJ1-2,CASSPGQGAPANYGYTF,TGTGCCAGCAGTCCAGGACAGGGGGCGCCGGCTAACTATGGCTACACCTTC
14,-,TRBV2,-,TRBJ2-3,CASKQGLVTDTQYF,TGTGCCAGCAAACAGGGCCTAGTCACAGATACGCAGTATTTT